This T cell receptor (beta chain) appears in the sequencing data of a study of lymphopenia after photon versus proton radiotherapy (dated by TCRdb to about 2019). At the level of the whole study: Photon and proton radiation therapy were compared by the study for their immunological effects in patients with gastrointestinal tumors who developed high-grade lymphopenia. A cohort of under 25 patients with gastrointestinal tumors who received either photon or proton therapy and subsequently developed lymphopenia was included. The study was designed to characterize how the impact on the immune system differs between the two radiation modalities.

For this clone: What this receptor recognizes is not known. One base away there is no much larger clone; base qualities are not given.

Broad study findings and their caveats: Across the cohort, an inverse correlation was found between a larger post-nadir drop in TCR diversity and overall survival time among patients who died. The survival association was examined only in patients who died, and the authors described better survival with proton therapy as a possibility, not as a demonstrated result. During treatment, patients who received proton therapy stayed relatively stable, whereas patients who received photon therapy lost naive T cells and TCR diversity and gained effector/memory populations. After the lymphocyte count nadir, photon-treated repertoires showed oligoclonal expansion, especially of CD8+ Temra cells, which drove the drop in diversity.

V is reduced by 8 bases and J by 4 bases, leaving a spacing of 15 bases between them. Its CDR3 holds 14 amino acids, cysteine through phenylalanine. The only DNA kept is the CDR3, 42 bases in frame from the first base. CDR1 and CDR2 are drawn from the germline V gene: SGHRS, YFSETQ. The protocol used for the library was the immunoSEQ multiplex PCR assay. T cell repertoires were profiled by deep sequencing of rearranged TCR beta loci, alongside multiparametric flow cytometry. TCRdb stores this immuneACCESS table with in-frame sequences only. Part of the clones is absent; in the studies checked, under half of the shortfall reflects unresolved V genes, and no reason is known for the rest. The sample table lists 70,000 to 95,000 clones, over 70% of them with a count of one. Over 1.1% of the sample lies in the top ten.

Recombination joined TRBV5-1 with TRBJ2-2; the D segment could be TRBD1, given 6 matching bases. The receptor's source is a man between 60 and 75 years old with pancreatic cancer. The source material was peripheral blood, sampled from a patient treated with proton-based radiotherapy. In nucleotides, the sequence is TGCGCCAGTAAGACAGGTCCAGGCACCGGGGAGCTGTTTTTT. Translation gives CASKTGPGTGELFF. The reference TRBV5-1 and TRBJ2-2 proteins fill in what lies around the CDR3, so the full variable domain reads KAGVTQTPRYLIKTRGQQVTLSCSPISGHRSVSWYQQTPGQGLQFLFEYFSETQRNKGNFPGRFSGRQFSNSRSEMNVSTLELGDSALYLCASKTGPGTGELFFGEGSRLTVL.